What follows is one T cell receptor beta chain and its context. How the authors handled the data: Reference gene primer amplification yielded estimated nucleated cell counts. Sequenced by immunoSEQ multiplex PCR; TCRdb stores in-frame clones only, minus some. V and J calls and clone size come straight from that table; D and trimming were deduced from the DNA. The sample has about 99,000 clones, about four fifths seen once. This sample is drawn from a study of blood T cell repertoires in COVID-19. Study summary: The United States, Italy and Spain provided the acute and convalescent COVID-19 samples. The cDNA or gDNA used as material had been derived from T cells, B-cell-depleted T cells, or PBMCs.

The CDR3 is 12 residues long. Germline-derived CDR1 and CDR2 are GTSNPN and SVGIG (reference sequence). V gave up 2 bases and J gave up 8 bases, with 12 bases separating them. V and J are TRBV30 and TRBJ1-2, with D unclear. Sequencing was performed on peripheral blood. This TCR derives from a woman of 80 years or more with active or convalescent COVID-19. This chain's CDR3 is CAWSFTNRGYTF. For the CDR3, the DNA is TGTGCCTGGAGTTTCACTAACCGGGGCTACACCTTC.